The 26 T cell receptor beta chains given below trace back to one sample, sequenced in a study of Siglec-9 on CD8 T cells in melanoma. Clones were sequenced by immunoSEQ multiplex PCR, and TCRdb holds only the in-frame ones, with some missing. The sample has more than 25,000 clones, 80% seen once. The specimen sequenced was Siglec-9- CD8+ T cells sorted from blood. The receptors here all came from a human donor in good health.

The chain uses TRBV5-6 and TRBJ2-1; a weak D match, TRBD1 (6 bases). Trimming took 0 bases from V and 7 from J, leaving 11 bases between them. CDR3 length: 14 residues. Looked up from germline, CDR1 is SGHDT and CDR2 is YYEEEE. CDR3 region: CASSLVSGANEQFF. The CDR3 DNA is TGTGCCAGCAGCTTGGTGTCAGGGGCGAATGAGCAGTTCTTC.

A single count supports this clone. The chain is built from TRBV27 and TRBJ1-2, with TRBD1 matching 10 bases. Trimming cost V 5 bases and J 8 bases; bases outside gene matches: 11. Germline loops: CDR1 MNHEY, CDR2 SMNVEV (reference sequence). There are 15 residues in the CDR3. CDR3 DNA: TGTGCCAGCAGTCTAGCCGGGACAGGGGCCTCCGGCTACACCTTC. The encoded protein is CASSLAGTGASGYTF.

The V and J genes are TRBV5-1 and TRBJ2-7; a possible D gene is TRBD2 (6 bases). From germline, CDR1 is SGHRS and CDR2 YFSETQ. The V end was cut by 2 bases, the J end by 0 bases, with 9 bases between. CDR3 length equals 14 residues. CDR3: CASSFAGSSYEQYF. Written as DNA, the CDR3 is TGCGCCAGCAGCTTCGCGGGGAGCTCCTACGAGCAGTACTTC.

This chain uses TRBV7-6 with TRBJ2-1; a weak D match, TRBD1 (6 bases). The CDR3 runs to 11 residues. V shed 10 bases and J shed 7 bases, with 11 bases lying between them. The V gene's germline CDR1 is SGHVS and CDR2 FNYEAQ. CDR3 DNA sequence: TGTGCCACCTTTAGGGGGAATGAGCAGTTCTTC. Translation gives CATFRGNEQFF.

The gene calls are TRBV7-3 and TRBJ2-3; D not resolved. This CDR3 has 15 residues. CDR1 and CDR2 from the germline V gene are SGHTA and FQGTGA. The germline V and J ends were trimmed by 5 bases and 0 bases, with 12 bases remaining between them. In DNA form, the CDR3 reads TGTGCCAGCAGCCCCGTGGGATCTAGCACAGATACGCAGTATTTT. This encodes CASSPVGSSTDTQYF.

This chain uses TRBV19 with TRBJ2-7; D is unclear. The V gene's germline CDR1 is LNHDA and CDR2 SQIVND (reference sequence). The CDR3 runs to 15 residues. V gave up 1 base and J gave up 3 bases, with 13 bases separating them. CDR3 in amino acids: CASSIGGGPFYEQYV. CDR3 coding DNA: TGTGCCAGTAGTATAGGTGGCGGCCCCTTCTACGAGCAGTACGTC.

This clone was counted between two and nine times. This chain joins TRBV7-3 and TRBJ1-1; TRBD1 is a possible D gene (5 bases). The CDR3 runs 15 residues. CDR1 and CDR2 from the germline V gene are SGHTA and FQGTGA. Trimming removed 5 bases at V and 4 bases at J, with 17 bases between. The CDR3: CASSVEPGPGTEAFF. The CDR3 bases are TGTGCCAGCAGCGTAGAACCGGGGCCCGGCACTGAAGCTTTCTTT.

CDR3 in amino acids: CASSRLAGVQDTQYF. In DNA form, the CDR3 reads TGTGCCAGCAGTCGACTAGCGGGAGTCCAAGATACGCAGTATTTT. The chain joins TRBV27 to TRBJ2-3; 12 nucleotides line up with TRBD2. This CDR3 spans 15 amino acids. CDR1 is MNHEY and CDR2 is SMNVEV in the germline V gene (reference sequence). The V gene end was trimmed by 5 bases and the J gene end by 5 bases; junction bases not matched to a gene: 5.

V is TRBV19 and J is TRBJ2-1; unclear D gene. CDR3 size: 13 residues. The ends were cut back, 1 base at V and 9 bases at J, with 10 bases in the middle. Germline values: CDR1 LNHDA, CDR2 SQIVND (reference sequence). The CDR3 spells CASSIGAAAEQFF. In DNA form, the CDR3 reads TGTGCCAGTAGTATAGGGGCGGCTGCTGAGCAGTTCTTC.

The CDR3 sequence is CASSLNPYNEQFF. CDR3 nucleotide sequence: TGTGCCAGCAGTTTAAACCCCTACAATGAGCAGTTCTTC. The V call is TRBV27, the J call TRBJ2-1; the D is unclear. CDR1 is MNHEY and CDR2 is SMNVEV in the germline V gene (reference sequence). The CDR3 runs 13 residues. V lost 2 bases to trimming and J lost 2 bases, with 4 bases between them.

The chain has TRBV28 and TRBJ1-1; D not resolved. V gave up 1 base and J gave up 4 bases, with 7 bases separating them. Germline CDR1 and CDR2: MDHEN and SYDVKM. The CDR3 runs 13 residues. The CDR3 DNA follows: TGTGCCAGCAGTTTATATTGGGGCACTGAAGCTTTCTTT. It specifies CASSLYWGTEAFF.

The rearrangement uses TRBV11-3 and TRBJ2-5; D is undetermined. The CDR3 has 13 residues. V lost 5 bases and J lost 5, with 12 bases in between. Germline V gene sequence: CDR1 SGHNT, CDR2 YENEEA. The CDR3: CASSQHLGETQYF. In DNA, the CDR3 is TGTGCCAGCAGCCAACACTTAGGGGAGACCCAGTACTTC. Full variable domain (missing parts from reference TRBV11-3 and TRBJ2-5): EAGVVQSPRYKIIEKKQPVAFWCNPISGHNTLYWYLQNLGQGPELLIRYENEEAVDDSQLPKDRFSAERLKGVDSTLKIQPAELGDSAVYLCASSQHLGETQYFGPGTRLLVL.

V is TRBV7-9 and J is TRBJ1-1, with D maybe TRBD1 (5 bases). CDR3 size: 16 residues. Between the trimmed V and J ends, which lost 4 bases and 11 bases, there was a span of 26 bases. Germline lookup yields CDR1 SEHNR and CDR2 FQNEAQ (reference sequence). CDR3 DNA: TGTGCCAGCAGCTCCGAGAATGATCGGACAAATCGGGGGGCTTTCTTT. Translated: CASSSENDRTNRGAFF.

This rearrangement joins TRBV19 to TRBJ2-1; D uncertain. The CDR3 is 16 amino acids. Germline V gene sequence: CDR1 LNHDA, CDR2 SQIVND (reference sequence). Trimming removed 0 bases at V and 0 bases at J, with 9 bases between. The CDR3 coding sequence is TGTGCCAGTAGTATAGAACAGAGGAGCTCCTACAATGAGCAGTTCTTC. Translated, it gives CASSIEQRSSYNEQFF. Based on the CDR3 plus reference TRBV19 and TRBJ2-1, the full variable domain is DGGITQSPKYLFRKEGQNVTLSCEQNLNHDAMYWYRQDPGQGLRLIYYSQIVNDFQKGDIAEGYSVSREKKESFPLTVTSAQKNPTAFYLCASSIEQRSSYNEQFFGPGTRLTVL.

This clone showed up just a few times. CDR3 sequence: CASSSSGSGPYYNEQFF. CDR3 coding DNA: TGTGCCAGCAGCTCCAGCGGGAGCGGGCCTTACTACAATGAGCAGTTCTTC. The chain is built from TRBV7-9 and TRBJ2-1, with 8 bases identical to TRBD2. V shed 4 bases, J shed 3 bases, and the junction held 11 bases outside the gene matches. Germline assignment: CDR1 SEHNR and CDR2 FQNEAQ (reference sequence). CDR3 length equals 17 residues. Supplemented by reference TRBV7-9 and TRBJ2-1, the full variable domain reads DTGVSQNPRHKITKRGQNVTFRCDPISEHNRLYWYRQTLGQGPEFLTYFQNEAQLEKSRLLSDRFSAERPKGSFSTLEIQRTEQGDSAMYLCASSSSGSGPYYNEQFFGPGTRLTVL.

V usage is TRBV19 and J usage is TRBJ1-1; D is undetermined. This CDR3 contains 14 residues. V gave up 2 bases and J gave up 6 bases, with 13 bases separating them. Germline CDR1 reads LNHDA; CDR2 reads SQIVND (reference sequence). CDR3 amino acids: CASSISLVGAEAFF. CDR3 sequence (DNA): TGTGCCAGTAGTATATCTCTCGTGGGTGCTGAAGCTTTCTTT.

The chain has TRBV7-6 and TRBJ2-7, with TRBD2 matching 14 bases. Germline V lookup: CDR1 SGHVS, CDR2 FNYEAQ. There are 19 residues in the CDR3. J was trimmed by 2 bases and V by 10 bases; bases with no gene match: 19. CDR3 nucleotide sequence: TGTGCCACCCCGGGGTATGGACTAGCGGGAGGCCGAGGGACCTACGAGCAGTACGTC. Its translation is CATPGYGLAGGRGTYEQYV.

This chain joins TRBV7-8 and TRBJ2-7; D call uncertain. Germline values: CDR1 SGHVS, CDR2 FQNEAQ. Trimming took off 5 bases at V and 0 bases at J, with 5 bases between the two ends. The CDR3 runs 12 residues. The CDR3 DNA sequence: TGTGCCAGCAGCCTCAGCTCCTACGAGCAGTACTTC. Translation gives CASSLSSYEQYF. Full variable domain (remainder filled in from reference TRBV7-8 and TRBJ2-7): GAGVSQSPRYKVAKRGQDVALRCDPISGHVSLFWYQQALGQGPEFLTYFQNEAQLDKSGLPSDRFFAERPEGSVSTLKIQRTQQEDSAVYLCASSLSSYEQYFGPGTRLTVT.

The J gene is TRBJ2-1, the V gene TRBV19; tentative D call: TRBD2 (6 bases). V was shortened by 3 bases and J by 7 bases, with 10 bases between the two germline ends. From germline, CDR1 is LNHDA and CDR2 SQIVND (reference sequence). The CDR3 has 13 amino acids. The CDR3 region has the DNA TGTGCCAGTAGTATGGAGGGGTGGAATGAGCAGTTCTTC. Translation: CASSMEGWNEQFF.

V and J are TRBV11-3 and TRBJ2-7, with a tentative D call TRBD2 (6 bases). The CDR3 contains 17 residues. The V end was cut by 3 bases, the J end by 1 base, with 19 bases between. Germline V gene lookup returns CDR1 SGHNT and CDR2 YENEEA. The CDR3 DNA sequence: TGTGCCAGCAGCTTGATTAGGCAGCGGGTAGATTCCTACGAGCAGTACGTC. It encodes CASSLIRQRVDSYEQYV.

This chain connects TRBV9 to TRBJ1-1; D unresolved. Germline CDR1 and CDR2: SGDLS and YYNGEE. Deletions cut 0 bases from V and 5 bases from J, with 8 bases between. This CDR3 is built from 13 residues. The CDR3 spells CASSVGTGTEAFF. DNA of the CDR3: TGTGCCAGCAGCGTAGGCACTGGGACTGAAGCTTTCTTT.

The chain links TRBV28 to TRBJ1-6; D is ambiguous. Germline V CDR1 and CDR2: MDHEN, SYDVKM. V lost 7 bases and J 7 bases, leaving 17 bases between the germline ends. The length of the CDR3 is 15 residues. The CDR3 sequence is CASTRRVSRNSPLHF. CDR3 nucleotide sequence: TGTGCCAGCACCCGGAGGGTTTCTCGGAATTCACCCCTCCACTTT.

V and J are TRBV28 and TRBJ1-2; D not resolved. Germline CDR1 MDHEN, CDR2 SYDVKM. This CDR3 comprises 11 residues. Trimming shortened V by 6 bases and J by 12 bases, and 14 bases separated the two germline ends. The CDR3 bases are TGTGCCAGCAGCTTGAGGGATGCCCACACCTTC. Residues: CASSLRDAHTF.

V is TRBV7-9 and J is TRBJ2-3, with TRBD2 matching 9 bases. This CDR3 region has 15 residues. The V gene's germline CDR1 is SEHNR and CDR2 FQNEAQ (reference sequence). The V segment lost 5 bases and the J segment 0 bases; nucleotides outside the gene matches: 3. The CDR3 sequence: CASSDSGSSTDTQYF. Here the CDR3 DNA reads TGTGCCAGCAGCGATAGCGGGAGCAGCACAGATACGCAGTATTTT.

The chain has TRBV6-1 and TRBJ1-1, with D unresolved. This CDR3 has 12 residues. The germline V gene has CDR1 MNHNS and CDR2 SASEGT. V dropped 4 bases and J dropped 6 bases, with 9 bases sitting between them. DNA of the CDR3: TGTGCCAGCAGTGTAAACTCGGCTGAAGCTTTCTTT. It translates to CASSVNSAEAFF.

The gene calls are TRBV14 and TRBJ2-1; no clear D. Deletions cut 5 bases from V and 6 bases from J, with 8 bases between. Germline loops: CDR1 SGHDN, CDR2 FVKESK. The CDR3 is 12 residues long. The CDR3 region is CASSSTLNEQFF. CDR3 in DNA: TGTGCCAGCAGCTCAACGCTCAATGAGCAGTTCTTC.